This is a list of T cell receptor beta chains from one sample in a study of T-cell memory formation after mild COVID-19. Each CDR3 protein is one row after TCRdb ran MiXCR on the 5' RACE reads. This sample carries 300,000 to 350,000 distinct CDR3 sequences, roughly 13% of them seen once, and the ten largest clones take about 21%. Sequences were obtained from PBMCs or a T cell subset sorted from them (not recorded which). These receptors all come from a man between 18 and 29 years old who had mild COVID-19 (a few samples of this study predate the infection). Cell type and time point are not known. CDR3s include the opening cysteine and the closing phenylalanine or tryptophan. The D gene is left open where the match is weak. Where a row states a size, it is once, few, many or the class of an expanded clone; other rows omit it.

J gene: TRBJ1-1
D gene: TRBD1
V gene: TRBV6-1
CDR3 length: 14
clone size: few
CDR3 protein: CASSEASLGGTAFF
CDR3 DNA: TGTGCCAGCAGTGAAGCCTCTTTAGGGGGCACAGCTTTCTTT

J gene: TRBJ2-5
D gene: TRBD2
V gene: TRBV20-1
CDR3 length: 12
clone size: -
CDR3 protein: CSVPRGGETQYF
CDR3 DNA: TGCAGTGTACCGCGGGGGGGAGAGACCCAGTACTTC

J gene: TRBJ2-7
D gene: -
V gene: TRBV18
CDR3 length: 16
clone size: -
CDR3 protein: CASSPPSGGVAYEQYF
CDR3 DNA: TGTGCCAGCTCACCTCCTTCTGGAGGGGTGGCCTACGAGCAGTACTTC

J gene: TRBJ2-1
D gene: -
V gene: TRBV7-2
CDR3 length: 11
clone size: few
CDR3 protein: CASSSAREQFF
CDR3 DNA: TGTGCCAGCAGCTCCGCTCGGGAGCAATTCTTC

J gene: TRBJ1-1
D gene: -
V gene: TRBV12-5
CDR3 length: 15
clone size: -
CDR3 protein: CASGLSSTENTEAFF
CDR3 DNA: TGTGCTAGTGGTTTGTCCTCGACAGAGAACACTGAAGCTTTCTTT

J gene: TRBJ1-2
D gene: TRBD1
V gene: TRBV29-1
CDR3 length: 11
clone size: -
CDR3 protein: CSVVTGAGYTF
CDR3 DNA: TGCAGCGTGGTGACAGGGGCTGGCTACACCTTC

J gene: TRBJ1-1
D gene: -
V gene: TRBV30
CDR3 length: 14
clone size: few
CDR3 protein: CAWSDGLSNTEAFF
CDR3 DNA: TGTGCCTGGAGCGACGGACTTTCGAACACTGAAGCTTTCTTT

J gene: TRBJ1-5
D gene: -
V gene: TRBV12-3/TRBV12-4
CDR3 length: 14
clone size: many
CDR3 protein: CASSPGPSNQPQHF
CDR3 DNA: TGTGCCAGCAGTCCGGGACCTAGCAATCAGCCCCAGCATTTT

J gene: TRBJ2-3
D gene: TRBD1
V gene: TRBV4-2
CDR3 length: 18
clone size: few
CDR3 protein: CASSHHPGQGTGTDTQYF
CDR3 DNA: TGTGCCAGCAGCCACCACCCCGGACAGGGAACGGGCACAGATACGCAGTATTTT

J gene: TRBJ1-1
D gene: -
V gene: TRBV12-3/TRBV12-4
CDR3 length: 13
clone size: -
CDR3 protein: CASSFWGDTEAFF
CDR3 DNA: TGTGCCAGCAGTTTTTGGGGTGACACTGAAGCTTTCTTT

J gene: TRBJ1-2
D gene: -
V gene: TRBV9
CDR3 length: 14
clone size: -
CDR3 protein: CASSQGKGLGGYTF
CDR3 DNA: TGTGCCAGCAGCCAGGGGAAGGGCCTGGGCGGCTACACCTTC

J gene: TRBJ1-6
D gene: TRBD1
V gene: TRBV6-2/TRBV6-3
CDR3 length: 17
clone size: few
CDR3 protein: CASSYYGEDRDDSPLHF
CDR3 DNA: TGTGCCAGCAGTTACTATGGCGAGGACAGGGATGATTCACCCCTCCACTTT

J gene: TRBJ1-1
D gene: -
V gene: TRBV7-2
CDR3 length: 13
clone size: few
CDR3 protein: CASSQGQGLEAFF
CDR3 DNA: TGTGCCAGCAGCCAAGGGCAGGGGCTTGAAGCTTTCTTT

J gene: TRBJ2-2
D gene: TRBD2
V gene: TRBV10-2
CDR3 length: 15
clone size: few
CDR3 protein: CASSLAGLTTGELFF
CDR3 DNA: TGCGCCAGCAGTCTAGCGGGACTAACCACCGGGGAGCTGTTTTTT

J gene: TRBJ2-2
D gene: -
V gene: TRBV7-8
CDR3 length: 15
clone size: few
CDR3 protein: CASSFDRTYTGELFF
CDR3 DNA: TGTGCCAGCAGCTTCGACAGAACCTACACCGGGGAGCTGTTTTTT

J gene: TRBJ2-7
D gene: -
V gene: TRBV6-4
CDR3 length: 13
clone size: many
CDR3 protein: CASSVGRGYEQYF
CDR3 DNA: TGTGCCAGCAGTGTTGGGCGGGGATACGAGCAGTACTTC

J gene: TRBJ2-3
D gene: TRBD2
V gene: TRBV6-5
CDR3 length: 14
clone size: few
CDR3 protein: CASKAGGGSDTQYF
CDR3 DNA: TGTGCCAGCAAAGCGGGGGGAGGATCAGATACGCAGTATTTT

J gene: TRBJ2-2
D gene: -
V gene: TRBV20-1
CDR3 length: 15
clone size: -
CDR3 protein: CSATSEQANTGELFF
CDR3 DNA: TGCAGTGCTACTAGCGAACAGGCGAACACCGGGGAGCTGTTTTTT

J gene: TRBJ2-2
D gene: TRBD2
V gene: TRBV28
CDR3 length: 16
clone size: -
CDR3 protein: CASSIYSGGDTGELFF
CDR3 DNA: TGTGCCAGCAGTATCTATAGCGGGGGGGACACCGGGGAGCTGTTTTTT

J gene: TRBJ1-1
D gene: TRBD1
V gene: TRBV5-5
CDR3 length: 15
clone size: few
CDR3 protein: CASSPGDRENTEAFF
CDR3 DNA: TGTGCCAGCAGCCCGGGGGACAGGGAGAACACTGAAGCTTTCTTT

J gene: TRBJ2-4
D gene: -
V gene: TRBV20-1
CDR3 length: 16
clone size: many
CDR3 protein: CSARDSRVRTKNIQYF
CDR3 DNA: TGCAGTGCTAGAGATTCCCGGGTACGGACCAAAAACATTCAGTACTTC

J gene: TRBJ1-1
D gene: -
V gene: TRBV12-3/TRBV12-4
CDR3 length: 14
clone size: few
CDR3 protein: CASSPRDGITEAFF
CDR3 DNA: TGTGCCAGCAGTCCACGGGACGGAATTACTGAAGCTTTCTTT

J gene: TRBJ2-2
D gene: TRBD1
V gene: TRBV29-1
CDR3 length: 11
clone size: -
CDR3 protein: CSAETGMLVFF
CDR3 DNA: TGCAGCGCTGAGACAGGGATGTTGGTGTTTTTT

J gene: TRBJ2-5
D gene: TRBD2
V gene: TRBV7-2
CDR3 length: 16
clone size: -
CDR3 protein: CASSLRTSGGRETQYF
CDR3 DNA: TGTGCCAGCAGCCTCAGGACTAGCGGGGGGAGGGAGACCCAGTACTTC

J gene: TRBJ2-1
D gene: -
V gene: TRBV4-1
CDR3 length: 14
clone size: -
CDR3 protein: CASSQGPGGNEQFF
CDR3 DNA: TGCGCCAGCAGCCAAGGTCCAGGGGGGAATGAGCAGTTCTTC

J gene: TRBJ1-1
D gene: -
V gene: TRBV7-3
CDR3 length: 13
clone size: many
CDR3 protein: CASSPRGVAEAFF
CDR3 DNA: TGTGCCAGCAGCCCGAGAGGGGTCGCTGAAGCTTTCTTT

J gene: TRBJ1-5
D gene: TRBD1
V gene: TRBV2
CDR3 length: 14
clone size: few
CDR3 protein: CASSRDRRSQPQHF
CDR3 DNA: TGTGCCAGCAGCAGGGACAGGAGATCTCAGCCCCAGCATTTT

J gene: TRBJ1-2
D gene: TRBD1
V gene: TRBV6-2/TRBV6-3
CDR3 length: 15
clone size: few
CDR3 protein: CASRTGGQGTYGYTF
CDR3 DNA: TGTGCCAGCAGAACGGGAGGACAGGGCACCTATGGCTACACCTTC

J gene: TRBJ1-2
D gene: -
V gene: TRBV12-3/TRBV12-4
CDR3 length: 15
clone size: -
CDR3 protein: CASSLIVDGNYGYTF
CDR3 DNA: TGTGCCAGCAGTTTAATAGTCGACGGAAACTATGGCTACACCTTC

J gene: TRBJ1-1
D gene: TRBD1
V gene: TRBV20-1
CDR3 length: 11
clone size: few
CDR3 protein: CSARDRFEAFF
CDR3 DNA: TGCAGTGCTAGGGACAGGTTTGAAGCTTTCTTT

J gene: TRBJ1-4
D gene: TRBD1
V gene: TRBV7-2
CDR3 length: 14
clone size: -
CDR3 protein: CASSFRQGGEKLFF
CDR3 DNA: TGTGCCAGCAGCTTCCGACAGGGGGGTGAAAAACTGTTTTTT